This T cell receptor (beta chain) was recovered during a study of vaccination effects on CD4 cells after COVID-19. Study overall: Convalescent patients (n = two) were sampled 16 days and one week prevaccination.

Using immunoSEQ multiplex PCR, the repertoire was profiled, and TCRdb retains in-frame clones only, with some absent. Among under 55,000 clones, approximately 70% were seen once, and the ten largest hold under 35%. The V gene lost 4 bases and the J gene lost 4 bases, with 20 bases spanning the gap. This CDR3 contains 17 residues. Germline V lookup: CDR1 LGHNA, CDR2 YNFKEQ. Comments on this clone: Its target is unknown.

Ahead of sequencing, the ViraFEST assay grew antigen-specific CD4+ T cells using viral peptide pools. Cells that had been cultured for approximately eleven days were the source of isolated CD4+ T cells. The person had PCR-confirmed SARS-CoV-2 infection between March and December 2020. This clonotype originated in a human donor who had a prior SARS-CoV-2 infection. The chain joins TRBV4-2 to TRBJ2-1; D is possibly TRBD1 (6 bases). Material: CD4+ T cells from PBMCs cultured with a peptide pool, obtained before COVID-19 vaccination. The CDR3 spells CASSRSRDISFYNEQFF. In nucleotides, the CDR3 is TGTGCCAGCAGCCGTAGTCGGGACATATCCTTTTACAATGAGCAGTTCTTC.